One T cell receptor beta chain is described in this entry. The antigen is undetermined. Relative to the germline gene, one junction end is altered; a read error may explain this. This same CDR3 is encoded by further DNA sequences in the sample. Germline assignment: CDR1 WSHSY and CDR2 SAAADI. The CDR3 extends over 11 amino acids. These data originate in a study of OX40 agonist ivuxolimab in advanced cancers. Study-wide context: Patients got intravenous ivuxolimab at 0.01 to 10 mg/kg every 2 weeks. Overall study findings and caveats: The study observed clonal expansion of CD4+ and CD8+ blood T cells by week 6 at 0.1 to 3.0 mg/kg. CD8+ T cells showed, on average, more clonal expansion than CD4+ cells.

TCRdb's table, derived via immunoSEQ multiplex PCR, lists solely in-frame clones and lacks some. The sample has tens of thousands of clones, less than 90% seen once; the top ten hold roughly 0.66%. The sequencing used CD4+ or CD8+ T cells sorted from blood, collected in a trial of the OX40 agonist ivuxolimab. The clonotype comes from an adult with an advanced solid tumor such as melanoma, head and neck, liver or kidney cancer. This chain connects TRBV10-2 to TRBJ2-7; no reliable D call. Written as DNA, the CDR3 is TGCGCCAGCAGTGAAAGCGACGAGCAGTACTTT. Translating it yields CASSESDEQYF.